One TCR beta chain is described in this entry. Its antigen is currently unknown. This CDR3 comprises 14 residues. Trimming removed 2 bases from V and 7 bases from J; junction bases left unmatched: 5. Per the germline V gene, CDR1 is SGHNT and CDR2 is YYREEE (reference sequence). The sample belongs to a study of brain T cells in children with intractable seizures. Notes on the study in general: Clones missing pre-surgery may reflect undersampling of that blood sample. Only CDR3 sequence similarity suggested viral specificity, without known HCMV serostatus.

Generated by immunoSEQ multiplex PCR, the TCRdb table keeps only in-frame clones and is missing some. Of roughly 110,000 clones in the sample, 85% to 95% are singletons; the top ten hold about 4%. The sequenced cases were selected for having the highest brain T cell transcript signatures. At least one anti-epileptic drug was given before surgery. Sequencing used peripheral blood, obtained at surgery. The chain has TRBV5-4 and TRBJ1-5; TRBD1 matches at 8 bases. The sequence was obtained from a boy under two years old with hemimegalencephaly and intractable seizures. In nucleotides, the CDR3 is TGTGCCAGCAGCTTATTCGGACAGGGACAGCCCCAGCATTTT. Translating it yields CASSLFGQGQPQHF.